The 25 T cell receptor beta chains in this list originate from one sample, sequenced in a study of cytomegalovirus exposure and HLA in healthy donors. 13 Jbeta primers and 60 Vbeta primers were used for the PCR. The repertoire was sequenced with immunoSEQ multiplex PCR; TCRdb's copy has only in-frame clones and lacks some. The repertoire includes approximately 46,000 clones, around 68% of them detected once, and 6.3% sits in the top ten. Sequenced material: PBMCs. These TCRs come from a man younger than 45 in good health and CMV-seronegative.

The chain recombines TRBV25-1 with TRBJ2-1, with D possibly being TRBD1 (5 bases). The CDR3 is 13 amino acids. V lost 6 bases, J lost 7 bases, and 13 bases lay in between. The germline V gene has CDR1 MGHDK and CDR2 SYGVNS. As DNA, the CDR3 is TGTGCCAGCAGAGGGGTTATTGGGAATGAGCAGTTCTTC. It translates to CASRGVIGNEQFF.

The rearrangement joins TRBV7-2 to TRBJ2-3; 10 nucleotides line up with TRBD2. The V segment lost 0 bases and the J segment 7 bases; nucleotides outside the gene matches: 7. CDR1 is SGHTA, CDR2 FQGNSA, per germline. CDR3 length: 16 residues. The CDR3 region has the DNA TGTGCCAGCAGCTTAGCTCCTAGCGGGAGTCGGAATACGCAGTATTTT. It specifies CASSLAPSGSRNTQYF.

This chain uses TRBV19 with TRBJ1-4; D is unclear. The CDR3 totals 14 residues. CDR1 is LNHDA and CDR2 is SQIVND in the germline V gene (reference sequence). V lost 3 bases, J lost 7 bases, and 12 bases lay in between. The CDR3: CASSISSEREKLFF. CDR3 DNA: TGTGCCAGTAGTATCTCGTCAGAACGTGAAAAACTGTTTTTT.

The chain employs TRBV7-6 and TRBJ2-5; 8 bases match TRBD1. The germline gives CDR1 SGHVS, CDR2 FNYEAQ. V dropped 6 bases and J dropped 5; count of bases not matched to a gene: 11. The CDR3 is 15 residues long. Here the CDR3 reads CASSSKDRVGETQYF. The CDR3 coding sequence is TGTGCCAGCAGTTCTAAGGACAGGGTGGGGGAGACCCAGTACTTC.

The chain uses TRBV5-1 and TRBJ2-7; possible D gene TRBD2, 6 bases. V was clipped by 3 bases and J by 5 bases, with 18 bases between them. The CDR3 is 15 amino acids. In germline, CDR1 is SGHRS, CDR2 YFSETQ. CDR3 sequence: CASSWGGGAGDEQYF. DNA of the CDR3: TGCGCCAGCAGCTGGGGCGGAGGGGCCGGGGACGAGCAGTACTTC.

Note on this clone: The sample contains more than one DNA sequence encoding this CDR3. The V gene is TRBV5-4, the J gene TRBJ2-7; the match to TRBD1 covers 8 bases. There are 13 residues in the CDR3. Germline CDR1 and CDR2: SGHNT and YYREEE (reference sequence). The V segment lost 3 bases and the J segment 3 bases; nucleotides outside the gene matches: 2. In DNA, the CDR3 is TGTGCCAGCAGCTCCGGACAGGGCTACGAGCAGTACTTC. This gives the protein CASSSGQGYEQYF.

This chain joins TRBV19 and TRBJ2-2; 10 bases align to TRBD2. Germline CDR1 reads LNHDA; CDR2 reads SQIVND (reference sequence). V was pared by 3 bases and J by 4 bases, with 8 bases of the junction left unmatched. CDR3 length: 17 amino acids. DNA of the CDR3: TGTGCCAGTAGTATCCCCCTCAGCGGGAGGGTCACCGGGGAGCTGTTTTTT. This gives the protein CASSIPLSGRVTGELFF.

The rearrangement uses TRBV27 and TRBJ2-5; D may be TRBD2 (6 bases). The CDR3 covers 16 residues. Trimming took off 1 base at V and 5 bases at J, with 17 bases between the two ends. Germline assignment: CDR1 MNHEY and CDR2 SMNVEV (reference sequence). The CDR3 sequence is CASSLLKGSGAETQYF. The DNA for the CDR3 is TGTGCCAGCAGTTTATTAAAGGGTTCGGGAGCGGAGACCCAGTACTTC.

The chain is built from TRBV29-1 and TRBJ2-1; maybe TRBD2 (5 bases). Trimming took 2 bases from V and 7 from J, leaving 27 bases between them. The CDR3 is 18 amino acids. Per germline, CDR1 SQVTM and CDR2 ANQGSEA. The CDR3: CSVEWIFLRDTIGNEQFF. The CDR3 DNA reads TGCAGCGTTGAATGGATTTTTCTACGGGATACAATTGGGAATGAGCAGTTCTTC.

The rearrangement uses TRBV30 and TRBJ2-7; 10 bases align to TRBD2. V dropped 1 base and J dropped 6; count of bases not matched to a gene: 3. The CDR3 runs to 13 residues. The germline gives CDR1 GTSNPN, CDR2 SVGIG (reference sequence). CDR3 residues: CAWSAAGGSEQYF. CDR3 coding DNA: TGTGCCTGGAGTGCAGCGGGAGGGTCCGAGCAGTACTTC.

The rearrangement uses TRBV30 and TRBJ2-4; 13 bases agree with TRBD2. The CDR3 consists of 16 residues. The J segment lost 5 bases and the V segment lost 2 bases, leaving 6 bases of the junction unmatched. Germline CDR1 reads GTSNPN; CDR2 reads SVGIG (reference sequence). CDR3 nucleotides: TGTGCCTGGAGTATCGGACTAGCGGGAGTCCAAAACATTCAGTACTTC. It encodes CAWSIGLAGVQNIQYF.

This clone has just one count. This chain uses TRBV5-6 with TRBJ2-3; 8 nucleotides line up with TRBD1. V lost 0 bases to trimming and J lost 2 bases; unmatched junction nucleotides: 5. From germline, CDR1 is SGHDT and CDR2 YYEEEE. The CDR3 is 16 residues long. For the CDR3, the DNA is TGTGCCAGCAGCTTGGGGCCGGGACAGGACACAGATACGCAGTATTTT. It translates to CASSLGPGQDTDTQYF.

The sample holds a few counts of this clone. The CDR3 sequence is CAWGTGGDEKLFF. Written as DNA, the CDR3 is TGTGCCTGGGGGACAGGAGGAGATGAAAAACTGTTTTTT. The rearrangement uses TRBV30 and TRBJ1-4; 8 nucleotides align to TRBD1. The V segment lost 5 bases and the J segment 6 bases; nucleotides outside the gene matches: 5. The germline V gene has CDR1 GTSNPN and CDR2 SVGIG (reference sequence). CDR3 length: 13 amino acids.

This chain uses TRBV15 with TRBJ1-5; 8 bases align to TRBD1. Germline-derived CDR1 and CDR2 are LNHNV and YYDKDF (reference sequence). Trimming took 5 bases from V and 5 from J; bases not matched to a gene: 5. The CDR3 spans 14 residues. The CDR3 region has the DNA TGTGCCACCAGCGAGGACAGGGAGCATCAGCCCCAGCATTTT. Translating gives CATSEDREHQPQHF. Supplemented by reference TRBV15 and TRBJ1-5, the full variable domain reads DAMVIQNPRYQVTQFGKPVTLSCSQTLNHNVMYWYQQKSSQAPKLLFHYYDKDFNNEADTPDNFQSRRPNTSFCFLDIRSPGLGDTAMYLCATSEDREHQPQHFGDGTRLSIL.

This clone has just a few counts. This chain joins TRBV6-4 and TRBJ2-2; the D gene is possibly TRBD2 (7 bases). This CDR3 is built from 14 residues. Trimming shortened V by 7 bases and J by 3 bases, and 12 bases separated the two germline ends. From germline, CDR1 is MRHNA and CDR2 SNTAGT. In DNA, the CDR3 is TGTGCCAGCAACGGCGGGGGCTACACCGGGGAGCTGTTTTTT. This translates into CASNGGGYTGELFF.

The chain recombines TRBV30 with TRBJ1-1, with D possibly TRBD1 on 6 matching bases. From germline, CDR1 is GTSNPN and CDR2 SVGIG (reference sequence). The V gene lost 3 bases and the J gene lost 4 bases, with 12 bases spanning the gap. The CDR3 is made up of 13 amino acids. The CDR3 here is CAWSGDKRTEAFF. DNA for the CDR3: TGTGCCTGGAGCGGGGACAAACGCACTGAAGCTTTCTTT.

V and J are TRBV11-3 and TRBJ2-1, with 9 bases aligning to TRBD1. The length of the CDR3 is 14 residues. With V trimmed by 3 bases and J by 4 bases, 1 base remained unmatched. The germline V gene has CDR1 SGHNT and CDR2 YENEEA. The CDR3 region is CASSFGQGYNEQFF. DNA of the CDR3: TGTGCCAGCAGCTTCGGACAGGGGTACAATGAGCAGTTCTTC.

This chain connects TRBV5-4 to TRBJ2-2; TRBD1 matches 7 bases. The V gene end was trimmed by 6 bases and the J gene end by 4 bases; junction bases not matched to a gene: 0. Per germline, CDR1 SGHNT and CDR2 YYREEE (reference sequence). The CDR3 spans 12 residues. CDR3 DNA sequence: TGTGCCAGCACAGGGGGCACCGGGGAGCTGTTTTTT. Amino acids: CASTGGTGELFF.

The J gene is TRBJ1-5, the V gene TRBV19, with 7 positions matching TRBD1. Trimming took 3 bases from V and 4 from J; bases not matched to a gene: 9. Germline CDR1 reads LNHDA; CDR2 reads SQIVND (reference sequence). This CDR3 is 16 amino acids long. The CDR3 loop reads CASSISSPGGNQPQHF. Here the CDR3 DNA reads TGTGCCAGTAGTATTTCGTCCCCAGGGGGAAATCAGCCCCAGCATTTT.

This clone was recorded once. The chain links TRBV5-1 to TRBJ2-7, with TRBD1 matching 8 bases. Germline V gene lookup returns CDR1 SGHRS and CDR2 YFSETQ. Trimming at V came to 2 bases and at J to 0 bases, leaving 4 bases not matched to a gene. The CDR3 loop spans 15 amino acids. The DNA of the CDR3 is TGCGCCAGCAGCTTTGTGACAGGGGACTCCTACGAGCAGTACTTC. It specifies CASSFVTGDSYEQYF.

V is TRBV5-1 and J is TRBJ2-3, with a possible D match to TRBD1 (6 bases). This CDR3 spans 16 amino acids. Deletions cut 0 bases from V and 0 bases from J, with 11 bases between. The germline V gene encodes CDR1 SGHRS and CDR2 YFSETQ. CDR3 DNA sequence: TGCGCCAGCAGCTTGGCAGGGGTCTATAGCACAGATACGCAGTATTTT. Translated: CASSLAGVYSTDTQYF.

This chain connects TRBV2 to TRBJ2-7, with TRBD2 identical over 10 bases. This CDR3 is 14 amino acids long. Germline V lookup: CDR1 SNHLY, CDR2 FYNNEI. J was trimmed by 2 bases and V by 6 bases; bases with no gene match: 4. CDR3 residues: CASRLAGEAYEQYF. The DNA for the CDR3 is TGTGCCAGCAGGCTAGCGGGAGAAGCCTACGAGCAGTACTTC.

This clone appeared a few times. V and J are TRBV30 and TRBJ2-7; perhaps TRBD1 as D (6 bases). There are 11 residues in the CDR3. Germline V gene sequence: CDR1 GTSNPN, CDR2 SVGIG (reference sequence). Trimming removed 0 bases from V and 6 bases from J, with 6 bases in between. CDR3 in amino acids: CAWSVQGEQYF. DNA for the CDR3: TGTGCCTGGAGTGTACAGGGCGAGCAGTACTTC.

The CDR3 protein is CASRRDLSYEQYF. The CDR3 nucleotides read TGCGCCAGCAGGCGGGACCTTTCCTACGAGCAGTACTTC. The chain is built from TRBV5-1 and TRBJ2-7, with TRBD2 as a possible D gene (6 bases). Germline CDR1 is SGHRS and CDR2 is YFSETQ. The V end was cut by 5 bases, the J end by 1 base, with 10 bases between. The CDR3 loop spans 13 amino acids.

The V call is TRBV30, the J call TRBJ2-1; TRBD2 is a possible D gene (5 bases). The CDR3 loop spans 14 amino acids. CDR1 is GTSNPN and CDR2 is SVGIG in the germline V gene (reference sequence). Trimming pared 0 bases from V and 5 bases from J, leaving 11 bases between. The CDR3 is CAWSVQRRDNEQFF. The CDR3 nucleotides are TGTGCCTGGAGTGTACAGCGGAGAGACAATGAGCAGTTCTTC. The full variable domain, completed using reference TRBV30 and TRBJ2-1, is SQTIHQWPATLVQPVGSPLSLECTVEGTSNPNLYWYRQAAGRGLQLLFYSVGIGQISSEVPQNLSASRPQDRQFILSSKKLLLSDSGFYLCAWSVQRRDNEQFFGPGTRLTVL.